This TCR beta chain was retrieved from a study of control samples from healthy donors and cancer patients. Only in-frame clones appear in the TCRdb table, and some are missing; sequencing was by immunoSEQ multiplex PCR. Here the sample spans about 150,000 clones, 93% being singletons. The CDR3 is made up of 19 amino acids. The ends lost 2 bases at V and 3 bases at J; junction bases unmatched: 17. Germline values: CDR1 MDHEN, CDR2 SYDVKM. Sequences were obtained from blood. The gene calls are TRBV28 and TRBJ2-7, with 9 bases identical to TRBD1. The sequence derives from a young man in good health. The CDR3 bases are TGTGCCAGCAGTTTAAAGGACAGGGGTTCAGACGGGGGAAACTACGAGCAGTACTTC. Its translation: CASSLKDRGSDGGNYEQYF.